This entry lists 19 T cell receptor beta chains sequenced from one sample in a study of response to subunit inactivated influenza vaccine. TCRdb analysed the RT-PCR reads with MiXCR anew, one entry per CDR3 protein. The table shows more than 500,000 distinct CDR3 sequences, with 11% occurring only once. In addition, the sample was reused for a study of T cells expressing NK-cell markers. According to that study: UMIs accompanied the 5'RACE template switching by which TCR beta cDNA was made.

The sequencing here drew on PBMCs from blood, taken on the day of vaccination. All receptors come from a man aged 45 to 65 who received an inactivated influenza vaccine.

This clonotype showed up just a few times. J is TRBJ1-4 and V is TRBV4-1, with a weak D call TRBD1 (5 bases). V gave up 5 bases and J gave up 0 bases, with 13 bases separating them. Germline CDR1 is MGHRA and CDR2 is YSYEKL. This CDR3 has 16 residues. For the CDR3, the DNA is TGCGCCAGCAGCGCCCGGGACGTCGCAACTAATGAAAAACTGTTTTTT. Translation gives CASSARDVATNEKLFF.

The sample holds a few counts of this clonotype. CDR3 DNA: TGTGCCAGCAGCGTAGGGGGCGGGAGGAGTCCCTACGAGCAGTACTTC. As protein: CASSVGGGRSPYEQYF. This chain links TRBV9 with TRBJ2-7; 8 bases match TRBD2. Germline assignment: CDR1 SGDLS and CDR2 YYNGEE. CDR3 length: 16 residues. After removal of 0 bases from V and 2 bases from J, the junction contained 7 bases not matched to a gene.

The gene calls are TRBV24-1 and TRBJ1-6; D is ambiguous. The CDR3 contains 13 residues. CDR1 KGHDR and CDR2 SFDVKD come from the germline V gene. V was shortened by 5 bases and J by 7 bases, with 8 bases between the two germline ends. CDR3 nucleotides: TGTGCCACCAGTGTGGGCAGCAATTCACCCCTCCACTTT. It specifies CATSVGSNSPLHF.

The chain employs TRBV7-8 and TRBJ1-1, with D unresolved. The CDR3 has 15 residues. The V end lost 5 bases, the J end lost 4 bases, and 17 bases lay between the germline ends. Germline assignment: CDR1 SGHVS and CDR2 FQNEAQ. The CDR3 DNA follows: TGTGCCAGCAGCATGGGAGGGCACCTCTCCACTGAAGCTTTCTTT. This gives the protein CASSMGGHLSTEAFF.

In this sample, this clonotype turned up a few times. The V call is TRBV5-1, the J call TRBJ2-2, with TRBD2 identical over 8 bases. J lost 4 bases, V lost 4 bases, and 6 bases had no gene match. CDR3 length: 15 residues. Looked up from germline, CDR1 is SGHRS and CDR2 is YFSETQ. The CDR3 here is CASSPGGVVTGELFF. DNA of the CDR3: TGCGCCAGCAGCCCGGGGGGGGTCGTCACCGGGGAGCTGTTTTTT. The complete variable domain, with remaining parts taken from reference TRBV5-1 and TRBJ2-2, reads KAGVTQTPRYLIKTRGQQVTLSCSPISGHRSVSWYQQTPGQGLQFLFEYFSETQRNKGNFPGRFSGRQFSNSRSEMNVSTLELGDSALYLCASSPGGVVTGELFFGEGSRLTVL.

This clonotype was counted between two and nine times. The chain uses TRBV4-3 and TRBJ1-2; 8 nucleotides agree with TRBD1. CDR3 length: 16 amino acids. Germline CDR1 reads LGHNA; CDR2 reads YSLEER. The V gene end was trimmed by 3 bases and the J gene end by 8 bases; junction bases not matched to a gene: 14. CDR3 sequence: CASSQDLNGRGQGYTF. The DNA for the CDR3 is TGCGCCAGCAGCCAGGATCTAAACGGCAGGGGGCAAGGCTACACCTTC.

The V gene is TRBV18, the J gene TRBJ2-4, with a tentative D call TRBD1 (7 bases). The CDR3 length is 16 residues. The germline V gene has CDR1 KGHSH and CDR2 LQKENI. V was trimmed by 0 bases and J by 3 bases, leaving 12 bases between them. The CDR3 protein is CASSPPVQGGKNIQYF. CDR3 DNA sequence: TGTGCCAGCTCACCACCGGTTCAGGGGGGCAAAAACATTCAGTACTTC.

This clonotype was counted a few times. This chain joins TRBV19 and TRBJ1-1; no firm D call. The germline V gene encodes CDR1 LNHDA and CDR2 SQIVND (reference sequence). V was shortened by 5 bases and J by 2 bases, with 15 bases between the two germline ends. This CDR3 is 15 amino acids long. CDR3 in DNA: TGTGCCAGTAGTCTCCGCTGGGAACTTAACACTGAAGCTTTCTTT. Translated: CASSLRWELNTEAFF. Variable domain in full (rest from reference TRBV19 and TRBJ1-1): DGGITQSPKYLFRKEGQNVTLSCEQNLNHDAMYWYRQDPGQGLRLIYYSQIVNDFQKGDIAEGYSVSREKKESFPLTVTSAQKNPTAFYLCASSLRWELNTEAFFGQGTRLTVV.

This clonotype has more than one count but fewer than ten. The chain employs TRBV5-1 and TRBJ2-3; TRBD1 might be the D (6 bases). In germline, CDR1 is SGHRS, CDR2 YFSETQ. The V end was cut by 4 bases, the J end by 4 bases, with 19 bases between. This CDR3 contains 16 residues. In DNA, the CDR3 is TGCGCCAGCAGCCCGGGCCGGACAGCTAGGGCAGATACGCAGTATTTT. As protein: CASSPGRTARADTQYF.

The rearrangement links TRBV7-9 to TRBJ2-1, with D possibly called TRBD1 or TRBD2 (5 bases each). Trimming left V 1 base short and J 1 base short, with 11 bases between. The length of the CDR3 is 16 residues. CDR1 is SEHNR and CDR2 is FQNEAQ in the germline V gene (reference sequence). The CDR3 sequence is CASSLGPGLSYNEQFF. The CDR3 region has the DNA TGTGCCAGCAGCTTAGGCCCGGGGCTATCCTACAATGAGCAGTTCTTC.

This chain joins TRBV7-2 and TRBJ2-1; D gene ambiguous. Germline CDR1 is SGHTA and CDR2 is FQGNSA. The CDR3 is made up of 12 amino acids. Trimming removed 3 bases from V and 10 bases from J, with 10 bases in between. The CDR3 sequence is CASSFMRPEQFF. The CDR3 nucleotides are TGTGCCAGCAGCTTTATGCGCCCAGAGCAGTTCTTC. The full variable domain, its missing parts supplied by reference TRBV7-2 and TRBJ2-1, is GAGVSQSPSNKVTEKGKDVELRCDPISGHTALYWYRQSLGQGLEFLIYFQGNSAPDKSGLPSDRFSAERTGGSVSTLTIQRTQQEDSAVYLCASSFMRPEQFFGPGTRLTVL.

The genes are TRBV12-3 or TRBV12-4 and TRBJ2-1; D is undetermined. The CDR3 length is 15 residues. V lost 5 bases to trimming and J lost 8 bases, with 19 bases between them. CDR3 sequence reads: CASSPPESRLYEQFF. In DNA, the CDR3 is TGTGCCAGCAGTCCTCCCGAATCGAGGCTTTATGAGCAGTTCTTC.

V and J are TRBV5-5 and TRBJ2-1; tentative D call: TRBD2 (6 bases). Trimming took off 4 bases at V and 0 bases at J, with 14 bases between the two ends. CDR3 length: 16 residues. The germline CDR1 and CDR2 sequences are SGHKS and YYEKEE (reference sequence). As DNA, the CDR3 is TGTGCCAGCAGCCCCTCCCGGGGGAACTCCTACAATGAGCAGTTCTTC. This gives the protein CASSPSRGNSYNEQFF.

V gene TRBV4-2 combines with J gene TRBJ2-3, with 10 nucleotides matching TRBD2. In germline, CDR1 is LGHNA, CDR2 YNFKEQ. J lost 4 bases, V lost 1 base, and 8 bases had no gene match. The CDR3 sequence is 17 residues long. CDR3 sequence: CASSQGAAGGWADTQYF. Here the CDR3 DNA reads TGTGCCAGCAGCCAAGGGGCAGCGGGGGGGTGGGCAGATACGCAGTATTTT.

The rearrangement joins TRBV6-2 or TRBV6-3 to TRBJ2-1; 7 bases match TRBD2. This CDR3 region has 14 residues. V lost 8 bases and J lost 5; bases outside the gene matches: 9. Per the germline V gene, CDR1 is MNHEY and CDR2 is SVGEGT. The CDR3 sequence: CASALSGRDNEQFF. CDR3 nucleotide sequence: TGTGCCAGCGCCCTTAGCGGGCGGGACAATGAGCAGTTCTTC.

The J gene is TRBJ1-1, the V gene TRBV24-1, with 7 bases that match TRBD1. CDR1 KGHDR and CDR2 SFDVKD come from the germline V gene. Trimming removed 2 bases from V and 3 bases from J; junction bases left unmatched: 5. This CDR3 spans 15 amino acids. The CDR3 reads CATSDSRQGDTEAFF. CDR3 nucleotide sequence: TGTGCCACCAGTGATTCACGACAGGGAGACACTGAAGCTTTCTTT.

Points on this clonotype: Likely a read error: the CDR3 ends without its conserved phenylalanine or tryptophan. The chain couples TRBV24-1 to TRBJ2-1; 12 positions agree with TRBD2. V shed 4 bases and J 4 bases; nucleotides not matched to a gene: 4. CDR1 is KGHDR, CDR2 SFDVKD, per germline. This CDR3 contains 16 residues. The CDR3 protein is CATSDPGLAGYNEQFL. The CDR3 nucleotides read TGTGCCACCAGTGACCCGGGACTAGCGGGTTACAATGAGCAGTTCTTA.

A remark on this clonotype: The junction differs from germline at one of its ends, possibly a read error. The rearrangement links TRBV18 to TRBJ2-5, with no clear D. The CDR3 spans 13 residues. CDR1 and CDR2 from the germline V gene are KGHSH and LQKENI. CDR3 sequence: CATSRSGQETQYF. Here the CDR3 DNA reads TGTGCCACCTCACGGTCCGGTCAAGAGACCCAGTACTTC. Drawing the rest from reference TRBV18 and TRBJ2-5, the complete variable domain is NAGVMQNPRHLVRRRGQEARLRCSPMKGHSHVYWYRQLPEEGLKFMVYLQKENIIDESGMPKERFSAEFPKEGPSILRIQQVVRGDSAAYFCATSRSGQETQYFGPGTRLLVL.

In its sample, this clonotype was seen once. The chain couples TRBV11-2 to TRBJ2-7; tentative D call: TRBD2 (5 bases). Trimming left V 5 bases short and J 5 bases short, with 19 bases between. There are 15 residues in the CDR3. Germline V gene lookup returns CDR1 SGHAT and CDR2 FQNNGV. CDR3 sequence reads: CASSLGTALGNEQYF. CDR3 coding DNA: TGTGCCAGCAGCCTCGGTACAGCGCTCGGGAACGAGCAGTACTTC. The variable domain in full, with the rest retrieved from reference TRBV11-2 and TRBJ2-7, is EAGVAQSPRYKIIEKRQSVAFWCNPISGHATLYWYQQILGQGPKLLIQFQNNGVVDDSQLPKDRFSAERLKGVDSTLKIQPAKLEDSAVYLCASSLGTALGNEQYFGPGTRLTVT.